This T cell receptor (beta chain) was sequenced for a study of blood T cell repertoires in COVID-19 (dated by TCRdb to about 2020). For the study in its entirety: Samples covering the acute and convalescent phases of COVID-19 were provided by collaborators in the United States, Italy and Spain. Samples came from the ongoing ImmuneRACE study (first 160 participants) plus 1,254 subjects from 6 global collaborators. Where available, HLA class I and class II types were taken from metadata supplied by the sample provider and were not determined by assay-based typing. The material from the prospective study consisted of cDNA or gDNA derived from T cells, B-cell-depleted T cells, or PBMCs. Sample metadata almost always included a de-identified subject ID, COVID-19 status, age in years and sex. The repertoires were made available in a free public database intended to serve as a resource for research on the immune response to SARS-CoV-2. Deeply sampled blood TCRbeta repertoires from subjects exposed to, actively infected with, or recovered from COVID-19 were included in the dataset.

TCRbeta CDR3 regions were amplified from genomic DNA using the immunoSEQ Assay, a bias-controlled multiplex PCR. Per the authors' processing: Nucleated cell counts per sample were estimated from amplification of reference gene primers within the assay. To quantify the absolute abundance of each unique TCRbeta CDR3 rearrangement, sequence reads were collapsed and filtered. For each sample, productive Simpson clonality was calculated as the square root of Simpson's diversity index over productive rearrangements. The table comes from immuneACCESS by way of TCRdb, which keeps in-frame sequences with V and J called. Part of the clones is missing from these tables; in studies checked, under half for an unresolved V gene and the rest for unknown reasons. V, J and clone size derive from that table, while D and trimming were established from the DNA sequence. The sample table lists roughly 250,000 clones, nearly 85% of them with a count of one. Together, the top ten hold 8% to 9.5% of the sample.

The CDR3 goes from the cysteine to the phenylalanine over 15 residues. The entry retains the CDR3 DNA only, 45 bases that are in frame from base 1. Reading the germline V gene gives CDR1 LGHNA and CDR2 YNFKEQ. V is pared back by 4 bases and J by 1 base, with 10 bases lying between the germline termini. As concerns this clone: It lacks a known antigen. Nothing much larger sits one base from this clone, and base qualities are not available.

Each collaborating institution followed its own protocols to collect whole blood in K2EDTA tubes. Collaborator samples were shipped for TCRbeta analysis as frozen whole blood, isolated PBMCs, or DNA extracted from either sample type. Results the study describes overall, beyond this receptor: How much clinical and demographic metadata was included differed by source and by participant, and the metadata was provided uncurated.

The clonotype was recovered from a human donor in a cohort sampled during active COVID-19. Sequenced input: peripheral blood. The chain is made from TRBV4-2 and TRBJ2-2, with TRBD2 perhaps the D gene, on 5 matching bases. Read as DNA, the sequence is TGTGCCAGCAGCCGCGGGCCTTTGAACACCGGGGAGCTGTTTTTT. Translated, this gives CASSRGPLNTGELFF.